The source of this T cell receptor beta chain is a study of human T cells and chemical hapten exposure (dated by TCRdb to 2020 to 2023). Regarding the research as a whole: For sensitization, 2% DPC in acetone was applied to a roughly 2 cm by roughly 2 cm area of upper inner arm skin. Under 30 alopecia patients gave blood for TCR sequencing at one to four time points (pre-sensitization, 2, 6 and 24 weeks). Patch tests used Finn chambers with 0.01% DPC on the upper back, scored after 6 days by International Contact Dermatitis Research Group standards. Libraries were pooled for sequencing, and per-sample TCR yields varied mainly because of small differences in library volumes within the pool. The patient cohort, mostly female, included alopecia areata with under or over 50% scalp involvement, alopecia totalis and alopecia universalis. Blood samples were taken from patients before sensitization (week 0) and at 2, 6 and about 24 weeks after DPC sensitization. Patients additionally received weekly therapeutic DPC doses to the scalp throughout the roughly 24-week study period. This study followed changes in the peripheral blood TCR repertoire in vivo during primary and secondary sensitization of alopecia patients to the hapten diphenylcyclopropenone (DPC). What the authors observed across the whole study: Patch test score was positively correlated with the number of PT1 expanded TCRs, with significance at thresholds 8, 16 and 32 but not at 4. Expanded TCRs formed significantly more large CDR3 similarity clusters than pre-sensitization or healthy control sets, consistent with antigen-driven responses. After repeated subsampling, changes were observed in the strength of the expansion versus patch-test correlation and in the threshold at which the correlation became significant. DPC sensitization did not change how many TCRs were above 1 in 1000 frequency, and no evidence was found of alterations in global repertoire structure. Because every patient had alopecia, a presumed autoimmune disease, the patients' immune response might differ from that of healthy individuals.

Regarding this clonotype: The clone's antigen remains unknown. No much larger clone exists at a distance of one base, and base qualities are not known.

Explained via the paper, the time point label denotes: pre-sensitization, week 0. The sample's treatment or condition, from its label and the paper: therapeutic diphenylcyclopropenone sensitization with weekly scalp DPC. At every patch-test visit, the blood draw took place before the patch test was put on. Patients were considered eligible if aged 18 to 70, diagnosed with alopecia and deemed suitable for DPC therapy, and patients were excluded if pregnant. Total RNA was isolated from unfractionated whole blood collected in Tempus Blood RNA tubes. To prepare the library, RACE was applied. These reads were obtained on a NextSeq 500. Library preparation attached unique molecular identifiers to individual cDNA molecules for quantitative, reproducible TCR counting. Each blood RNA sample was used to sequence both TCR alpha and TCR beta chains. For the original study's pipeline: Samples had a median of about 90,000 TCRs, with a range from about 23,224 to 700,000. V, J and CDR3 annotation of the TCR reads was carried out using the Decombinator software suite. Every sample was subsampled to the same number of TCRs (28,000) for the PS versus PT1 abundance plots. Expanded TCRs were defined as absent before sensitization and observed at least eight times at the 2-week time point. TCRdb reran the public reads through fastp at Q25 and MiXCR, keeping productive beta chains. Each CDR3 protein appears once, grouped with its most common genes and DNA. The V and J calls shown here were made by TCRdb, not taken from the authors' results. A total of 300,000 to 450,000 distinct CDR3 sequences appear in this sample, roughly 6% of them only once. The ten biggest clones cover roughly 8.2% of the sample.

The source material was whole blood, sampled in connection with sensitization to the hapten diphenylcyclopropenone (DPC). The receptor was isolated from a young woman with alopecia areata. Some clones in this sample may be carry-over from other donors' samples.

The CDR3 protein: CASSSDRGVYGYTF. The bases are TGCGCCAGCAGCTCGGACAGGGGGGTATATGGCTACACCTTC. The sequence joins TRBV5-1 to TRBJ1-2, and TRBD1 aligns with 10 junction nucleotides. The CDR3, cysteine through phenylalanine, is 14 amino acids long. Here the CDR3 DNA is all that survives: 42 bases in frame from base 1. In the germline V gene, CDR1 corresponds to SGHRS and CDR2 to YFSETQ. V has 3 bases trimmed and J has 5 bases trimmed; junction bases matching no gene number 4.